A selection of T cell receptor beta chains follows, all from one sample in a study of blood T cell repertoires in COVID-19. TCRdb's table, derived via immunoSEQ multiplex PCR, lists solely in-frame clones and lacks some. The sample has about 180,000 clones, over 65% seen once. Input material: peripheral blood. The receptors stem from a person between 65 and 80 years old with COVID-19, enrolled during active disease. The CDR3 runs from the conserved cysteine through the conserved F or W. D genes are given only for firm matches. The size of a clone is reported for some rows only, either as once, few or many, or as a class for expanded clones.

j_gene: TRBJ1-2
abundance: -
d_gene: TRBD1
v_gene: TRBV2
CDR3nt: TGTGCCAGCAACCTAGGACAGGGTGTCTCTGGCTACACCTTC
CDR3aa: CASNLGQGVSGYTF

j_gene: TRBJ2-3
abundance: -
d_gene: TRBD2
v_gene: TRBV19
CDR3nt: TGTGCCAGTAGTCTATTCGCGGGAGTAGCAGATACGCAGTATTTT
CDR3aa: CASSLFAGVADTQYF

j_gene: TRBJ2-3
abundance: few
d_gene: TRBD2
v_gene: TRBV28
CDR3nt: TGTGCCAGCAGTTTGTCGACCGGGACTAGCGGGCGGCGAAGAAGCACAGATACGCAGTATTTT
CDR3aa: CASSLSTGTSGRRRSTDTQYF

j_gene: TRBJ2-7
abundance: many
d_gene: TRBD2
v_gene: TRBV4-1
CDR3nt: TGCGCCAGCAGCCAAGTTCCGACTAGCGGGAGTCCCTACGAGCAGTACTTC
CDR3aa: CASSQVPTSGSPYEQYF

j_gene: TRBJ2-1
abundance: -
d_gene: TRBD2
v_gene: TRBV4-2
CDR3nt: TGTGCCAGCAGTAGAACTAGCGGGAGCTACAATGAGCAGTTCTTC
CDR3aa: CASSRTSGSYNEQFF

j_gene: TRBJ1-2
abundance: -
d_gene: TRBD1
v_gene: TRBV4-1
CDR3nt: TGCGCCAGCAGCCCCCGTTCCGGGACAGGGGGGAACTATGGCTACACCTTC
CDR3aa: CASSPRSGTGGNYGYTF

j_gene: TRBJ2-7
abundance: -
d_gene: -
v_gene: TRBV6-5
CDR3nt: TGTGCCAGCAGTTACGCGACAGGATACTCCTACGAGCAGTACTTC
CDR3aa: CASSYATGYSYEQYF

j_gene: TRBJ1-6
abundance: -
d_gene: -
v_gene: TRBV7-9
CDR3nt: TGTGCCAGCAGTCCCGGGGGGGCTTCACCCCTCCACTTT
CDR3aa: CASSPGGASPLHF

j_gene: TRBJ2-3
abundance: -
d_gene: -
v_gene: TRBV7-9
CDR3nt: TGTGCCAGCAGCTTCCCCTCCTCGACGCAGTATTTT
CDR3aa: CASSFPSSTQYF

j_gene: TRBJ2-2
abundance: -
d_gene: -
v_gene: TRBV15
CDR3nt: TGTGCCACCAGCAGAGATCCCCTGAACACCGGGGAGCTGTTTTTT
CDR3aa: CATSRDPLNTGELFF

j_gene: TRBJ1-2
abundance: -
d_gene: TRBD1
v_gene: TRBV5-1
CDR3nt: TGCGCCAGCAGCTTGTCTCCGGGACAGGGGGACTATGGCTACACCTTC
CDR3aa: CASSLSPGQGDYGYTF

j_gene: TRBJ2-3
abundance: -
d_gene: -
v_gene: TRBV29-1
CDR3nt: TGCAGCGTTGGGCAAGCGGCTACGCAGTATTTT
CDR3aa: CSVGQAATQYF

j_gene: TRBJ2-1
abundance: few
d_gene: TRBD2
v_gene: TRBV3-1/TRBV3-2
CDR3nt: TGTGCCAGCAGTCGAGGACTAGCGGGGGGGCTCAATGAGCAGTTCTTC
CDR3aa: CASSRGLAGGLNEQFF

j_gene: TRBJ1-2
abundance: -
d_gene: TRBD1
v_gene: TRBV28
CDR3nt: TGTGCCACCCGGACAGGGAAGGTTTTGGGCTACACCTTC
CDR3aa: CATRTGKVLGYTF

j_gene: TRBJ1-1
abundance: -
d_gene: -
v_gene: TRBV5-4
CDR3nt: TGTGCCAGCAGCTCACCGGGGCAGGGGTCGGTCACTGAAGCTTTCTTT
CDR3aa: CASSSPGQGSVTEAFF

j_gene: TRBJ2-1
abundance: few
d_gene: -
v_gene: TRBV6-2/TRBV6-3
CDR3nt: TGTGCCAGCAGTTACTCGTCCGCGGGGGCTGCGGGGCATGAGCAGTTCTTC
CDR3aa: CASSYSSAGAAGHEQFF

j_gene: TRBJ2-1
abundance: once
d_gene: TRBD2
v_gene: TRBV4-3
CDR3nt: TGCGCCAGCAGCCCTTCCGGGACTAGCGGTCGTGAGCAGTTCTTC
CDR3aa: CASSPSGTSGREQFF

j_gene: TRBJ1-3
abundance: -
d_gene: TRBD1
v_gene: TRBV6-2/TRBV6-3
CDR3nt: TGTGCCAGCAGTTCGGACAGGGTACTCTCTGGAAACACCATATATTTT
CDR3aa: CASSSDRVLSGNTIYF